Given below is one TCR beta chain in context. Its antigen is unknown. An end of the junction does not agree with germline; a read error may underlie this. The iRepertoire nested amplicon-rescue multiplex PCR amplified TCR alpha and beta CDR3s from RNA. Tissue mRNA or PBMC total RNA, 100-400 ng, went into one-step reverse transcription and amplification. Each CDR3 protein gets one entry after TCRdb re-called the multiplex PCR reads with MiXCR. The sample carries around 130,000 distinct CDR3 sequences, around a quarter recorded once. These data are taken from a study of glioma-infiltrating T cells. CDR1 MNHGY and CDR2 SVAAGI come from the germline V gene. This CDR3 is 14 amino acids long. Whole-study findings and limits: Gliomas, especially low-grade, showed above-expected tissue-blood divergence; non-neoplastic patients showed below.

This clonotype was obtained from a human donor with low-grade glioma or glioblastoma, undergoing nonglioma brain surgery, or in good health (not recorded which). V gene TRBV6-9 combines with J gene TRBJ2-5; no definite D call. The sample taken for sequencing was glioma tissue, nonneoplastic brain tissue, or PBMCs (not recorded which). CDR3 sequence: CASSYPGSQETKYF. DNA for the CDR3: TGTGCCAGCAGTTACCCTGGGTCTCAAGAGACCAAGTACTTC.